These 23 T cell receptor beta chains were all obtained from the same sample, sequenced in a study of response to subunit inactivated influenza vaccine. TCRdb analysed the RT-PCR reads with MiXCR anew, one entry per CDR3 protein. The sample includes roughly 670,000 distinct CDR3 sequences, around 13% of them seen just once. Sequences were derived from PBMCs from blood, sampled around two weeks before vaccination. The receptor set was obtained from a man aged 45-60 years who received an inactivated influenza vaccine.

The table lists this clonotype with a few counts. CDR3 in DNA: TGTGCCATCAGTGGCACAAGCACAGATACGCAGTATTTT. Translation gives CAISGTSTDTQYF. The rearrangement uses TRBV10-3 and TRBJ2-3; D call uncertain. Germline CDR1 ENHRY, CDR2 SYGVKD. V gave up 4 bases and J gave up 0 bases, with 5 bases separating them. The CDR3 is made up of 13 amino acids.

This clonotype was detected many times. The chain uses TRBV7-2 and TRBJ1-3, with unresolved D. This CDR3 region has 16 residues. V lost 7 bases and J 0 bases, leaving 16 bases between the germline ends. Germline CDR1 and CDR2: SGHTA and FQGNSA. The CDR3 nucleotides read TGTGCCAGCACCTTCGGTGCGTGGACCTCTGGAAACACCATATATTTT. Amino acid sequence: CASTFGAWTSGNTIYF.

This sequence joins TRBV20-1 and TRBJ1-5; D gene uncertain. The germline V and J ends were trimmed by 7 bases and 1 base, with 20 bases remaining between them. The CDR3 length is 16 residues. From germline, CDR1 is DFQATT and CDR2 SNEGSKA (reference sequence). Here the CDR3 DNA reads TGCAGTGTCCGTCGCAGCACCAAGTGGAGCAATCAGCCCCAGCATTTT. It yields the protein CSVRRSTKWSNQPQHF.

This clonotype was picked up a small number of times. CDR3 sequence reads: CASSSATSEAYEQYF. For the CDR3, the DNA is TGTGCCAGCAGCTCCGCCACTAGCGAGGCCTACGAGCAGTACTTC. V usage is TRBV7-8 and J usage is TRBJ2-7; 7 positions agree with TRBD2. The trim removed 4 bases at V and 2 bases at J, leaving 8 bases unmatched. Germline CDR1 and CDR2: SGHVS and FQNEAQ. CDR3 length equals 15 residues.

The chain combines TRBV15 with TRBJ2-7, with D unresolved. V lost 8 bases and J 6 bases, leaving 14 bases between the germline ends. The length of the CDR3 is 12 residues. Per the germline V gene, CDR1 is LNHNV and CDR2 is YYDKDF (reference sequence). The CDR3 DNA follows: TGTGCCACCTCGCCTGGAACCCGCGAGCAGTACTTC. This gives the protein CATSPGTREQYF.

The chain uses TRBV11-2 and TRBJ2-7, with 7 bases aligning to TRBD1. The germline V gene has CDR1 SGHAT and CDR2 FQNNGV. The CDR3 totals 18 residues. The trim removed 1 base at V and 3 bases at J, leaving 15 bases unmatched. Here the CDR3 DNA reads TGTGCCAGCAGCTTAGTCTCTCATACAGGGGAGAGTAGCTACGAGCAGTACTTC. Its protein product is CASSLVSHTGESSYEQYF.

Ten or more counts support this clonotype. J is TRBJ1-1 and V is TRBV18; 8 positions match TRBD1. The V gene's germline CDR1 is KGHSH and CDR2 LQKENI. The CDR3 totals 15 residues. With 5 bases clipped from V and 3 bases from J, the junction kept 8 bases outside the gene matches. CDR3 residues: CASSFGQGQHTEAFF. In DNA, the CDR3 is TGTGCCAGCTCATTTGGACAGGGCCAACACACTGAAGCTTTCTTT.

This CDR3 reads CASSYVTSGAKNIQYF. For the CDR3, the DNA is TGTGCCAGCAGTTACGTGACTAGTGGAGCCAAAAACATTCAGTACTTC. The rearrangement links TRBV6-2 or TRBV6-3 to TRBJ2-4; the D gene is possibly TRBD2 (6 bases). Trimming removed 2 bases from V and 0 bases from J, with 11 bases in between. Germline V lookup: CDR1 MNHEY, CDR2 SVGEGT. This CDR3 contains 16 residues.

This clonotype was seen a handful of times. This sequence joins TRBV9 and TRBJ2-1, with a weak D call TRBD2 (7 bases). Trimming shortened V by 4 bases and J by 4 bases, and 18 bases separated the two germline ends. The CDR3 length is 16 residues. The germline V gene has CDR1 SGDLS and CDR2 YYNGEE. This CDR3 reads CASSTQTGGQYNEQFF. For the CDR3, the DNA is TGTGCCAGCAGCACCCAAACGGGGGGCCAATACAATGAGCAGTTCTTC. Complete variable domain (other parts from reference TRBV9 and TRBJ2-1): DSGVTQTPKHLITATGQRVTLRCSPRSGDLSVYWYQQSLDQGLQFLIQYYNGEERAKGNILERFSAQQFPDLHSELNLSSLELGDSALYFCASSTQTGGQYNEQFFGPGTRLTVL.

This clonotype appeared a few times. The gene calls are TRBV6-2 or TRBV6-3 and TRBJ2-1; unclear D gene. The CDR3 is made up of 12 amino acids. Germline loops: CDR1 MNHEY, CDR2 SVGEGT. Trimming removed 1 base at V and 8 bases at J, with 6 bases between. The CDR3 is CASSYFGYEQFF. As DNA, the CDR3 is TGTGCCAGCAGTTACTTCGGGTATGAGCAGTTCTTC.

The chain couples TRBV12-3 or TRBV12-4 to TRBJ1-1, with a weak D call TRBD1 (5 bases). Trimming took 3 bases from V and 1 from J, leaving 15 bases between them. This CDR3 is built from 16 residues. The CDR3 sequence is CASSLWPGASNTEAFF. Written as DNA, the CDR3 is TGTGCCAGCAGTTTGTGGCCCGGGGCTTCGAACACTGAAGCTTTCTTT.

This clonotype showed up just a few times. The CDR3 nucleotides are TGTGCCAGCAGTTCCCCGGGGGGCTCTGGAAACACCATATATTTT. This translates into CASSSPGGSGNTIYF. V is TRBV12-3 or TRBV12-4 and J is TRBJ1-3, with D maybe TRBD1 (5 bases). This CDR3 contains 15 residues. Deletions cut 4 bases from V and 0 bases from J, with 10 bases between.

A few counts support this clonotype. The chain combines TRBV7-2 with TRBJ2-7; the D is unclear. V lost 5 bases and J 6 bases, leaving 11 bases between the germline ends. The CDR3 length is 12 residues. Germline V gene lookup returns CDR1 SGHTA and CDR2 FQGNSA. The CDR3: CASSATKVEQYF. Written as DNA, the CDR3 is TGTGCCAGCAGCGCAACTAAGGTCGAGCAGTACTTC.

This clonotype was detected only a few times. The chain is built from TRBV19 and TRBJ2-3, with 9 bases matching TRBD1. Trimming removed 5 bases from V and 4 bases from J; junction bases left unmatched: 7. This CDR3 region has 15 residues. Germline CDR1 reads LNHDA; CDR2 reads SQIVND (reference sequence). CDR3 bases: TGTGCCAGTAGTCCACTAGGGACAGGGTCAGATACGCAGTATTTT. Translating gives CASSPLGTGSDTQYF.

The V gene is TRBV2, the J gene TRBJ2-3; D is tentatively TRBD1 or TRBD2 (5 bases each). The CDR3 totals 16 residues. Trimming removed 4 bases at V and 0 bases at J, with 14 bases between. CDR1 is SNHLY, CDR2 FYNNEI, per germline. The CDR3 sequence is CASSGIGRDSTDTQYF. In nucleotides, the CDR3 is TGTGCCAGCAGTGGGATAGGACGGGACAGCACAGATACGCAGTATTTT.

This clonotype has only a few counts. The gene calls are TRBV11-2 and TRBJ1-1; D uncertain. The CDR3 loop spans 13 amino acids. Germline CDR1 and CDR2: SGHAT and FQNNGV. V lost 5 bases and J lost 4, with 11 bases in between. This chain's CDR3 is CASSPTRGTEAFF. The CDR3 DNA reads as TGTGCCAGCAGCCCGACTCGGGGCACTGAAGCTTTCTTT.

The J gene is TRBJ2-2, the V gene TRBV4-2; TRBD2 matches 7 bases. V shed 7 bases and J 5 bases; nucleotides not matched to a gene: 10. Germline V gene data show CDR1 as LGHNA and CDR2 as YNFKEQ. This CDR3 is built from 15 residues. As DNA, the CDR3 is TGTGCCAGCACCCCCGGGTTGCGGGAGACCGGGGAGCTGTTTTTT. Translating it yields CASTPGLRETGELFF.

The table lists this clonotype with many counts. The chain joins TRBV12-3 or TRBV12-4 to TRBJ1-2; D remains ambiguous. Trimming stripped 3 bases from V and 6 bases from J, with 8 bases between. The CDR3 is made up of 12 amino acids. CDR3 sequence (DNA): TGTGCCAGCAGTTTGGCACCCGATGGCTACACCTTC. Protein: CASSLAPDGYTF.

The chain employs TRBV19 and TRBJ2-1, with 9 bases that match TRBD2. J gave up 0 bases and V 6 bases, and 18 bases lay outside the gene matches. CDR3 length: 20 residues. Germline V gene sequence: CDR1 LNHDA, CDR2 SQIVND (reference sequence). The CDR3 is CASSPRGGGRAWSSYNEQFF. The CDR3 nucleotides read TGTGCCAGTAGCCCCCGCGGCGGCGGGAGGGCCTGGAGCTCCTACAATGAGCAGTTCTTC.

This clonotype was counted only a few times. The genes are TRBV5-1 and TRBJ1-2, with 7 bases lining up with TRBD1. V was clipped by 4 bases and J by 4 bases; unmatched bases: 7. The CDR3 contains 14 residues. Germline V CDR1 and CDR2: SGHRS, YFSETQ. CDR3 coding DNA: TGCGCCAGCAGCCCCACAGGGGTGGTCTATGGCTACACCTTC. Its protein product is CASSPTGVVYGYTF.

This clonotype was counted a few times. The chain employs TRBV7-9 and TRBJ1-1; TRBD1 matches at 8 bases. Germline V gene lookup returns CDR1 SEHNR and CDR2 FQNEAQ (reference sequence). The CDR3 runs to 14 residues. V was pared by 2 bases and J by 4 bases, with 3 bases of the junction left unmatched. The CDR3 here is CASSLQGAGTEAFF. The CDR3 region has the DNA TGTGCCAGCAGCTTACAGGGGGCTGGCACTGAAGCTTTCTTT.

The DNA for the CDR3 is TGCAGCGTGCGGACAGCTTACTCACTTAATTACGAGCAGTACTTC. This gives the protein CSVRTAYSLNYEQYF. The rearrangement uses TRBV29-1 and TRBJ2-7; D perhaps matches TRBD1 (6 bases). V was cut by 6 bases and J by 4 bases, with 22 bases left in between. Germline CDR1 is SQVTM and CDR2 is ANQGSEA. The CDR3 sequence is 15 residues long.

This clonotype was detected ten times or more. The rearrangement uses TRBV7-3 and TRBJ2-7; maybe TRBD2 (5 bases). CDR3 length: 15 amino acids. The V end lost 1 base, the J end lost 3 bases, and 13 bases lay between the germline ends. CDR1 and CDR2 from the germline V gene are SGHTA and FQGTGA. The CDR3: CASSLSPGKGYEQYF. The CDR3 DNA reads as TGTGCCAGCAGCTTAAGTCCGGGAAAGGGCTACGAGCAGTACTTC.